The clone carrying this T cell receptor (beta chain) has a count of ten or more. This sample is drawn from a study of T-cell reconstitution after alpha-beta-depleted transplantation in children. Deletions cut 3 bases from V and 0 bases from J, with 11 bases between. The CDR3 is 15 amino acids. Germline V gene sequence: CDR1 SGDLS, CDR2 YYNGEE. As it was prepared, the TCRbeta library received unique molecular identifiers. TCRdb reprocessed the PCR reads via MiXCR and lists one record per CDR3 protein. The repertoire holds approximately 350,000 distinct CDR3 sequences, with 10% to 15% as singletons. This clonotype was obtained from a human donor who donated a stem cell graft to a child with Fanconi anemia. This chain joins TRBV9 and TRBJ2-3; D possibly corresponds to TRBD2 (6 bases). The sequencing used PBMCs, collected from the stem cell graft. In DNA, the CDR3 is TGTGCCAGCAGCGCTACCGGGACTAGCACAGATACGCAGTATTTT. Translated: CASSATGTSTDTQYF.